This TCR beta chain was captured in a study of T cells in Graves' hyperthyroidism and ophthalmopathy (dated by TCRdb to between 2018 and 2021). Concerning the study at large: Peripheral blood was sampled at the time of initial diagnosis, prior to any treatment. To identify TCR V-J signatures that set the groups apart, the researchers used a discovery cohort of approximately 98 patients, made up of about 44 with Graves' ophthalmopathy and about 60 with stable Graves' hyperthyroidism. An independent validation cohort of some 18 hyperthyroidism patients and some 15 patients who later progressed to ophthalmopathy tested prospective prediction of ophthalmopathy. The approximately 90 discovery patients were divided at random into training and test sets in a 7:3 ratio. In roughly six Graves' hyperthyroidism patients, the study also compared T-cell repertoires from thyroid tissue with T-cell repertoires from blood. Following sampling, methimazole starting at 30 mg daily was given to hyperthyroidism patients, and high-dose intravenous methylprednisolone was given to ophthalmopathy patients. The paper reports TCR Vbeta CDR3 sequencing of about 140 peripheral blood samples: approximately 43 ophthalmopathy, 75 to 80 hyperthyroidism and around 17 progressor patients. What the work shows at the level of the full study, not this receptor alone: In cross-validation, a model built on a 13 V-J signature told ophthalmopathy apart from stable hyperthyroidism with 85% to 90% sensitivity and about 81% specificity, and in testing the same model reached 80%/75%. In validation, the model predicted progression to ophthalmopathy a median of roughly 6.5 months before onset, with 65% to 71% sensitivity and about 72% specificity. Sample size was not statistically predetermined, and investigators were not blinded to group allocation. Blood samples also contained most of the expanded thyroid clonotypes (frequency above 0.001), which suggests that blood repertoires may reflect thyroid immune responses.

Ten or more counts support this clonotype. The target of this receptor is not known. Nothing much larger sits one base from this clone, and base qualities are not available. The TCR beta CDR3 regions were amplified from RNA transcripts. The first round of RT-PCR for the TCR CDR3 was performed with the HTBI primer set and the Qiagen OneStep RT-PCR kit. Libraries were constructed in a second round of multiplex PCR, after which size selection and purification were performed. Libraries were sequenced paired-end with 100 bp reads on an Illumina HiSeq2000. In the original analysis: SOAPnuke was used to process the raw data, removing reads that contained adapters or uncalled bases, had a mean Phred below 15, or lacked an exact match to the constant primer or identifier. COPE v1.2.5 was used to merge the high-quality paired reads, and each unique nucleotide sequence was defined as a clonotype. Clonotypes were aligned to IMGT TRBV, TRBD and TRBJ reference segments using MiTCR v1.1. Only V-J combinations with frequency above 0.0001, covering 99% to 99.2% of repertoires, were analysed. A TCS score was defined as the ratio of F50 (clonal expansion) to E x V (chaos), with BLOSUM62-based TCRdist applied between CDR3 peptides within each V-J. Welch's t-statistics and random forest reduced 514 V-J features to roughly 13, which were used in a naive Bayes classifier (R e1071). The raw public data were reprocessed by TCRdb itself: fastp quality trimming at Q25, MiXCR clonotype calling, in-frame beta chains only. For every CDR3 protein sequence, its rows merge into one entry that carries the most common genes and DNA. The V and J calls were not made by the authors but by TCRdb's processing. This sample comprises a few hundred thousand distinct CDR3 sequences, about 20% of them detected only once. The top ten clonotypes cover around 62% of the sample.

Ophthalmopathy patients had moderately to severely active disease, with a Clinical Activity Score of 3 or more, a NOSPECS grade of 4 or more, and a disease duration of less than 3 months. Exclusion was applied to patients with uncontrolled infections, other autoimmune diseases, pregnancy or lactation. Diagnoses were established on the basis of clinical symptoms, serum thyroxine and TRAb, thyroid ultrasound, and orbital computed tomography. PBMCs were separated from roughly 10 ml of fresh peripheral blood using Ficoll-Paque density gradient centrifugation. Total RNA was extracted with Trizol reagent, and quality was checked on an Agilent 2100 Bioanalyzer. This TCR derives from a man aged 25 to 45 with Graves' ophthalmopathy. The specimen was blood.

In nucleotides, the sequence is TGTGCCAGCTCACGTAGCGGGGGGAATGAGCAGTTCTTC. Its protein product is CASSRSGGNEQFF. Rearrangement joined TRBV18 to TRBJ2-1; 10 nucleotides in the junction match TRBD2. V is trimmed back by 4 bases and J by 7 bases, and the junction contains 1 base that no gene match accounts for. CDR1 KGHSH and CDR2 LQKENI are derived from the germline V gene. Its CDR3 holds 13 amino acids, cysteine through phenylalanine. Only the CDR3 DNA stays, 39 bases, in frame from base 1.